The 8 T cell receptor beta chains below come from one sample, sequenced in a study of response to subunit inactivated influenza vaccine. Via MiXCR, TCRdb re-called the RT-PCR reads, giving one row per CDR3 protein. The table records approximately 700,000 distinct CDR3 sequences, approximately 15% of them present only once. The input for sequencing was PBMCs from blood, taken around 14 days before vaccination. The receptors derive from a man aged 45-60 years who received an inactivated influenza vaccine.

The V and J genes are TRBV6-1 and TRBJ1-2; D not certain. The CDR3 has 13 residues. Germline CDR1 is MNHNS and CDR2 is SASEGT. With 6 bases removed from V and 8 bases from J, the gap between germline ends came to 16 bases. CDR3 nucleotides: TGTGCCAGCAGAGAGACCCACGCCCCGGGCTACACCTTC. Translating gives CASRETHAPGYTF.

This sequence joins TRBV29-1 and TRBJ1-2, with 10 bases aligning to TRBD1. The germline gives CDR1 SQVTM, CDR2 ANQGSEA. The J segment lost 6 bases and the V segment lost 7 bases, leaving 11 bases of the junction unmatched. The CDR3 loop spans 14 amino acids. The CDR3 loop is CSAEVWDRGHGYTF. The CDR3 bases are TGCAGCGCCGAGGTATGGGACAGGGGTCATGGCTACACCTTC.

The CDR3 reads CASRGLAGGLSETQYF. In DNA, the CDR3 is TGTGCCAGCAGGGGACTAGCGGGGGGGCTCTCGGAGACCCAGTACTTC. The chain joins TRBV6-1 to TRBJ2-5; 16 bases fit TRBD2. CDR1 MNHNS and CDR2 SASEGT come from the germline V gene. Trimming removed 6 bases from V and 5 bases from J; junction bases left unmatched: 6. CDR3 length equals 16 residues.

This clonotype was seen a handful of times. The chain has TRBV7-9 and TRBJ2-1, with 8 bases fitting TRBD1. The CDR3 runs to 14 residues. The V segment lost 5 bases and the J segment 6 bases; nucleotides outside the gene matches: 6. Looked up from germline, CDR1 is SEHNR and CDR2 is FQNEAQ (reference sequence). CDR3 in amino acids: CASSRTGSRNEQFF. Written as DNA, the CDR3 is TGTGCCAGCAGCCGGACAGGGTCGCGCAATGAGCAGTTCTTC. The entire variable domain, with the rest obtained from reference TRBV7-9 and TRBJ2-1, is as follows: DTGVSQNPRHKITKRGQNVTFRCDPISEHNRLYWYRQTLGQGPEFLTYFQNEAQLEKSRLLSDRFSAERPKGSFSTLEIQRTEQGDSAMYLCASSRTGSRNEQFFGPGTRLTVL.

The rearrangement links TRBV14 to TRBJ2-1; D is ambiguous. V was shortened by 5 bases and J by 0 bases, with 11 bases between the two germline ends. Germline loops: CDR1 SGHDN, CDR2 FVKESK. This CDR3 region has 15 residues. The CDR3 sequence is CASSWQLSSYNEQFF. CDR3 coding DNA: TGTGCCAGCAGCTGGCAGCTGAGCTCCTACAATGAGCAGTTCTTC.

This clonotype was seen only a few times. This rearrangement joins TRBV27 to TRBJ2-7, with D tentatively TRBD1 (5 bases). Per germline, CDR1 MNHEY and CDR2 SMNVEV (reference sequence). Trimming took off 3 bases at V and 3 bases at J, with 15 bases between the two ends. The CDR3 totals 15 residues. The DNA for the CDR3 is TGTGCCAGCAGTTTGACAGCCACGGTGGGCTACGAGCAGTACTTC. Protein product: CASSLTATVGYEQYF.

This clonotype came up many times. The V call is TRBV4-3, the J call TRBJ2-2; tentatively, D is TRBD2 (6 bases). Trimming pared 4 bases from V and 6 bases from J, leaving 15 bases between. The CDR3 totals 15 residues. In germline, CDR1 is LGHNA, CDR2 YSLEER. In DNA, the CDR3 is TGCGCCAGCAGCCGGAGACTAGGTCAAGCCGGGGAGCTGTTTTTT. Amino acid sequence: CASSRRLGQAGELFF.

The chain has TRBV5-1 and TRBJ1-1; D is ambiguous. This CDR3 is built from 16 residues. CDR1 and CDR2 (germline): SGHRS, YFSETQ. V shed 4 bases and J shed 2 bases, with 18 bases lying between them. The CDR3 DNA sequence: TGCGCCAGCAGCGTCCGGGCCCCCCAACCAAACACTGAAGCTTTCTTT. It translates to CASSVRAPQPNTEAFF.